This TCR beta chain emerged from a study of cytomegalovirus exposure and HLA in healthy donors. The PCR employed 60 Vbeta primers together with 13 Jbeta primers. Sequenced by immunoSEQ multiplex PCR; TCRdb stores in-frame clones only, minus some. The table gives under 130,000 clones; the top ten clones make up about 0.58% of it. The sample comprised PBMCs. The receptor comes from a man aged 45-65 years in good health and CMV-seronegative.

This CDR3 is CSVVDWDTEAFF. The DNA of the CDR3 is TGCAGCGTTGTTGACTGGGACACTGAAGCTTTCTTT. The V gene is TRBV29-1, the J gene TRBJ1-1; D is ambiguous. The CDR3 totals 12 residues. Looked up from germline, CDR1 is SQVTM and CDR2 is ANQGSEA. V was cut by 4 bases and J by 3 bases, with 9 bases left in between.